This passage covers 20 T cell receptor beta chains from one sample sequenced in a study of blood T cell repertoires in COVID-19. Sequencing used immunoSEQ multiplex PCR; TCRdb keeps in-frame clones, though not all of them. The sample holds approximately 170,000 clones, around 83% seen once. Sequencing was performed on peripheral blood. The receptors shown here come from a woman aged 70-85 years who had recovered from COVID-19.

The chain is built from TRBV7-2 and TRBJ2-1, with a tentative D call TRBD2 (6 bases). The length of the CDR3 is 15 residues. Trimming left V 0 bases short and J 6 bases short, with 12 bases between. The germline CDR1 and CDR2 sequences are SGHTA and FQGNSA. CDR3 residues: CASSLARGWGNEQFF. In nucleotides, the CDR3 is TGTGCCAGCAGCTTAGCGCGGGGTTGGGGCAATGAGCAGTTCTTC. Full variable domain (rest looked up from reference TRBV7-2 and TRBJ2-1): GAGVSQSPSNKVTEKGKDVELRCDPISGHTALYWYRQSLGQGLEFLIYFQGNSAPDKSGLPSDRFSAERTGGSVSTLTIQRTQQEDSAVYLCASSLARGWGNEQFFGPGTRLTVL.

There are many counts of this clone. The genes are TRBV19 and TRBJ2-2; 10 bases align to TRBD2. From germline, CDR1 is LNHDA and CDR2 SQIVND (reference sequence). V dropped 7 bases and J dropped 2; count of bases not matched to a gene: 7. This CDR3 contains 16 residues. The DNA of the CDR3 is TGTGCCAGTACTCCGGGACTAGCGCCTAACACCGGGGAGCTGTTTTTT. Protein product: CASTPGLAPNTGELFF.

The chain combines TRBV12-5 with TRBJ2-3; D unclear. Germline V gives CDR1 LGHNT, CDR2 FRNRAP. V was cut by 6 bases and J by 6 bases, with 10 bases left in between. There are 12 residues in the CDR3. The chain's CDR3 is CASGPVWDTQYF. The CDR3 coding sequence is TGTGCTAGTGGCCCAGTTTGGGATACGCAGTATTTT.

This chain connects TRBV5-4 to TRBJ2-3, with TRBD2 matching over 7 bases. The V gene's germline CDR1 is SGHNT and CDR2 YYREEE (reference sequence). The CDR3 length is 14 residues. V was pared by 6 bases and J by 2 bases, with 6 bases of the junction left unmatched. The CDR3 here is CASTLGGDTDTQYF. The DNA of the CDR3 is TGTGCCAGCACCCTGGGGGGGGACACAGATACGCAGTATTTT. The whole variable domain, filled in from reference TRBV5-4 and TRBJ2-3, reads ETGVTQSPTHLIKTRGQQVTLRCSSQSGHNTVSWYQQALGQGPQFIFQYYREEENGRGNFPPRFSGLQFPNYSSELNVNALELDDSALYLCASTLGGDTDTQYFGPGTRLTVL.

The rearrangement joins TRBV3-1 (or the pseudogene TRBV3-2) to TRBJ1-2; D is perhaps TRBD1 (6 bases). V lost 4 bases and J 4 bases, leaving 10 bases between the germline ends. Germline CDR1 LGHDT, CDR2 YNNKEL (reference sequence). CDR3 length: 13 amino acids. The CDR3 loop reads CASSLRGFYGYTF. CDR3 nucleotides: TGTGCCAGCAGCCTCAGGGGATTCTATGGCTACACCTTC.

The J gene is TRBJ1-1, the V gene TRBV5-1, with TRBD1 as a possible D gene (5 bases). The length of the CDR3 is 13 residues. Looked up from germline, CDR1 is SGHRS and CDR2 is YFSETQ. V gave up 4 bases and J gave up 2 bases, with 9 bases separating them. Here the CDR3 reads CASSLTENTEAFF. The CDR3, as DNA: TGCGCCAGCAGCCTGACAGAAAACACTGAAGCTTTCTTT.

This chain connects TRBV18 to TRBJ2-7; 7 nucleotides line up with TRBD1. Looked up from germline, CDR1 is KGHSH and CDR2 is LQKENI. The CDR3 is 16 residues long. V shed 3 bases and J 2 bases; nucleotides not matched to a gene: 10. The CDR3 region has the DNA TGTGCCAGCTCACCGAACGTGGGGACAGCCACCTACGAGCAGTACTTC. This codes for CASSPNVGTATYEQYF.

This clone was counted only a few times. V and J are TRBV7-9 and TRBJ2-5; 9 bases are a match to TRBD2. The CDR3 consists of 13 residues. J was trimmed by 7 bases and V by 2 bases; bases with no gene match: 2. The germline V gene encodes CDR1 SEHNR and CDR2 FQNEAQ (reference sequence). The CDR3 here is CASSLRAGGTQYF. The CDR3 DNA follows: TGTGCCAGCAGCTTACGAGCGGGGGGGACCCAGTACTTC.

The chain employs TRBV5-1 and TRBJ2-1; 12 bases agree with TRBD1. V lost 4 bases, J lost 8 bases, and 10 bases stayed unmatched. This CDR3 comprises 16 residues. The germline V gene encodes CDR1 SGHRS and CDR2 YFSETQ. The CDR3 sequence is CASSHGTGGLRDEQFF. CDR3 nucleotide sequence: TGCGCCAGCAGCCATGGGACAGGGGGCCTCAGGGATGAGCAGTTCTTC. Using reference TRBV5-1 and TRBJ2-1 for the parts outside the CDR3, the full variable domain is KAGVTQTPRYLIKTRGQQVTLSCSPISGHRSVSWYQQTPGQGLQFLFEYFSETQRNKGNFPGRFSGRQFSNSRSEMNVSTLELGDSALYLCASSHGTGGLRDEQFFGPGTRLTVL.

V gene TRBV2 combines with J gene TRBJ2-2, with D unclear. V lost 6 bases, J lost 13 bases, and 21 bases lay in between. Germline values: CDR1 SNHLY, CDR2 FYNNEI. This CDR3 contains 14 residues. The CDR3 protein is CASSNPPSGFGLFF. CDR3 DNA: TGTGCCAGCAGCAATCCCCCGTCCGGGTTTGGGCTGTTTTTT.

The genes are TRBV23-1 and TRBJ2-3; 9 positions agree with TRBD2. TRBV23-1 is placed among ORFs of uncertain function. This CDR3 is built from 16 residues. After removal of 11 bases from V and 0 bases from J, the junction contained 12 bases not matched to a gene. Here the CDR3 reads CAPQSSSGTSTDTQYF. For the CDR3, the DNA is TGCGCCCCACAGTCCTCTAGCGGGACTAGCACAGATACGCAGTATTTT.

The chain links TRBV2 to TRBJ2-2; D perhaps matches TRBD1 (5 bases). Germline values: CDR1 SNHLY, CDR2 FYNNEI. The CDR3 loop spans 15 amino acids. Trimming stripped 5 bases from V and 1 base from J, with 11 bases between. The CDR3 DNA sequence: TGTGCCAGCAGTTTCAGGGCCGGGAACACCGGGGAGCTGTTTTTT. Its protein is CASSFRAGNTGELFF.

V and J are TRBV5-4 and TRBJ2-3; TRBD1 matches 10 bases. The CDR3 runs to 14 residues. The germline V gene has CDR1 SGHNT and CDR2 YYREEE (reference sequence). V shed 4 bases, J shed 3 bases, and the junction held 2 bases outside the gene matches. The CDR3 DNA reads TGTGCCAGCAGCGGGGGACAGGGGACAGATACGCAGTATTTT. Amino acids: CASSGGQGTDTQYF. Full variable domain (remainder filled in from reference TRBV5-4 and TRBJ2-3): ETGVTQSPTHLIKTRGQQVTLRCSSQSGHNTVSWYQQALGQGPQFIFQYYREEENGRGNFPPRFSGLQFPNYSSELNVNALELDDSALYLCASSGGQGTDTQYFGPGTRLTVL.

The V gene is TRBV13, the J gene TRBJ2-3; the match to TRBD1 covers 10 bases. V trimming: 5 bases; J trimming: 6 bases; junction bases outside the gene matches: 5. Germline assignment: CDR1 PRHDT and CDR2 FYEKMQ (reference sequence). This CDR3 is 14 amino acids long. Written as DNA, the CDR3 is TGTGCCAGCAGCAACCGACAGGGGGCGGATACGCAGTATTTT. Translating it yields CASSNRQGADTQYF.

The CDR3 DNA is TGCGCCAGCAGCTTTCGGGAGGACTATGGCTACACCTTC. This encodes CASSFREDYGYTF. The chain is built from TRBV5-1 and TRBJ1-2, with D uncertain. Trimming took 2 bases from V and 3 from J, leaving 8 bases between them. This CDR3 has 13 residues. Germline CDR1 reads SGHRS; CDR2 reads YFSETQ.

This rearrangement joins TRBV5-4 to TRBJ2-5, with 11 bases matching TRBD2. The CDR3 contains 16 residues. After removal of 0 bases from V and 2 bases from J, the junction contained 3 bases not matched to a gene. Per the germline V gene, CDR1 is SGHNT and CDR2 is YYREEE (reference sequence). DNA of the CDR3: TGTGCCAGCAGCTTGGGGGGGACTAGCGGACAAGAGACCCAGTACTTC. Its protein is CASSLGGTSGQETQYF. Full variable domain (missing parts from reference TRBV5-4 and TRBJ2-5): ETGVTQSPTHLIKTRGQQVTLRCSSQSGHNTVSWYQQALGQGPQFIFQYYREEENGRGNFPPRFSGLQFPNYSSELNVNALELDDSALYLCASSLGGTSGQETQYFGPGTRLLVL.

This clone occurred once. The rearrangement joins TRBV30 to TRBJ1-1; 12 positions agree with TRBD1. V gave up 4 bases and J gave up 4 bases; unmatched junction bases: 10. Germline CDR1 and CDR2: GTSNPN and SVGIG (reference sequence). The CDR3 has 16 residues. In DNA, the CDR3 is TGTGCCTGGAACTTCCCGGGACAGGGGGCAGGCACTGAAGCTTTCTTT. Translating it yields CAWNFPGQGAGTEAFF.

Only a few counts were recorded for this clone. J is TRBJ2-1 and V is TRBV7-9; D not certain. The germline gives CDR1 SEHNR, CDR2 FQNEAQ (reference sequence). The CDR3 is 13 residues long. Trimming cost V 5 bases and J 4 bases, with 9 bases left between them. The CDR3 DNA follows: TGTGCCAGCAGCCCACTAAGGTACAATGAGCAGTTCTTC. Translated, it gives CASSPLRYNEQFF.

This clone was recorded only once. CDR3 sequence (DNA): TGTGCCAGCAGCCAAGCCCCGACTAGCGGGGCAGTCCAAGAGACCCAGTACTTC. Amino acid sequence: CASSQAPTSGAVQETQYF. The chain employs TRBV4-2 and TRBJ2-5, with 11 nucleotides matching TRBD2. V gave up 1 base and J gave up 1 base; unmatched junction bases: 8. The CDR3 contains 18 residues. Germline V gene sequence: CDR1 LGHNA, CDR2 YNFKEQ.

This CDR3 is CASSTPGQGGEKLFF. The CDR3 DNA sequence: TGTGCCAGCAGCACTCCGGGACAGGGGGGTGAAAAACTGTTTTTT. The chain is built from TRBV5-6 and TRBJ1-4; 11 positions match TRBD1. Germline values: CDR1 SGHDT, CDR2 YYEEEE. The CDR3 has 15 amino acids. J gave up 7 bases and V 4 bases, and 6 bases lay outside the gene matches. The variable domain in full, with the rest retrieved from reference TRBV5-6 and TRBJ1-4, is DAGVTQSPTHLIKTRGQQVTLRCSPKSGHDTVSWYQQALGQGPQFIFQYYEEEERQRGNFPDRFSGHQFPNYSSELNVNALLLGDSALYLCASSTPGQGGEKLFFGSGTQLSVL.